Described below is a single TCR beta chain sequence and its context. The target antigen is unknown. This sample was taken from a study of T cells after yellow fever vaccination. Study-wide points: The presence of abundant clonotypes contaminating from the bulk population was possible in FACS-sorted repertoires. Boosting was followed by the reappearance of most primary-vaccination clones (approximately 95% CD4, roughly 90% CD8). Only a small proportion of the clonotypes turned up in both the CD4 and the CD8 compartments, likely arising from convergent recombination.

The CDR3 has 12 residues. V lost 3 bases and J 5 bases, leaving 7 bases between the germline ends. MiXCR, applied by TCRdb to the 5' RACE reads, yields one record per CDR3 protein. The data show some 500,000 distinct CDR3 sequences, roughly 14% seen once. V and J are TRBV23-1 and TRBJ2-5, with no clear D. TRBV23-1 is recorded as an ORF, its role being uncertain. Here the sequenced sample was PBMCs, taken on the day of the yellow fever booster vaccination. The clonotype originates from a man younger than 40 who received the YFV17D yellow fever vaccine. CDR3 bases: TGCGCCAGCAGTCACATCGCGGAGACCCAGTACTTC. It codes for CASSHIAETQYF.